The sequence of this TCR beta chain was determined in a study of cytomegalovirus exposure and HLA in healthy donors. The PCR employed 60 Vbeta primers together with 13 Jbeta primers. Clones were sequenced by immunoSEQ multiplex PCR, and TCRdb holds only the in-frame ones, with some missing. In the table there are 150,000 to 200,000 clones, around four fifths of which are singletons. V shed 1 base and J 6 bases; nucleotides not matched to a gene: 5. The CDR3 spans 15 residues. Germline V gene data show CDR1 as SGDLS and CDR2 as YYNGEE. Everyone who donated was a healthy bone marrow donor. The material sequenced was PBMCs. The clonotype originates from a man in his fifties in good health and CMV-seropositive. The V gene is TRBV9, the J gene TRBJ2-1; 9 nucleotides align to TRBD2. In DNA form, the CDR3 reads TGTGCCAGCAGCGTAATGAGCGGGGGGTCCAATGAGCAGTTCTTC. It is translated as CASSVMSGGSNEQFF.